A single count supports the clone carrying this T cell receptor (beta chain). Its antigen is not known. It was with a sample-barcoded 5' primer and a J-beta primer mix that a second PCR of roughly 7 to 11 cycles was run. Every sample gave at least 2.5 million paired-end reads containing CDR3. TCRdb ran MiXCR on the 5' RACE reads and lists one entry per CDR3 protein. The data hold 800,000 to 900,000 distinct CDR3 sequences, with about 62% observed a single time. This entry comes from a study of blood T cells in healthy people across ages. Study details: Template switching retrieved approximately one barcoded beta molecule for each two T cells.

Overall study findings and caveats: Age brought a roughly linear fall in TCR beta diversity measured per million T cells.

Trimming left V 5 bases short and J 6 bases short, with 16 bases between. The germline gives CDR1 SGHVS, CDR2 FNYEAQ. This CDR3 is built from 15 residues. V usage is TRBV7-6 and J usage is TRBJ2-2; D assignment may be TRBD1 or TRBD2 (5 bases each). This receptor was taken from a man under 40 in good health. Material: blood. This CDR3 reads CASSPGPGRPGELFF. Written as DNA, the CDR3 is TGTGCCAGCAGCCCAGGTCCGGGGCGCCCCGGGGAGCTGTTTTTT.